This is a list of T cell receptor beta chains from one sample in a study of human T cells and chemical hapten exposure. TCRdb redid the calling of the RACE reads with MiXCR, one entry per CDR3 protein. The sample has around 53,000 distinct CDR3 sequences, about a tenth seen once. The sample consisted of whole blood, taken in connection with sensitization to the hapten diphenylcyclopropenone (DPC). These receptor sequences come from a woman aged 50 to 60 with alopecia areata. Some clones in this sample may be carry-over from other donors' samples. Both conserved end residues are part of each CDR3. A D gene is named only where the DNA matches it firmly. Clone size is not always given. Where it is, it says once, few, many or a class for expanded clones.

j_call: TRBJ2-6
cdr3_length: 16
clone_size: .
d_call: .
v_call: TRBV5-1
cdr3_aa: CASSPTTVSGANVLTF
cdr3_nt: TGCGCCAGCAGCCCAACGACAGTATCTGGGGCCAACGTCCTGACTTTC

j_call: TRBJ1-5
cdr3_length: 13
clone_size: many
d_call: .
v_call: TRBV6-1
cdr3_aa: CASSEGGVQPQHF
cdr3_nt: TGTGCCAGCAGTGAAGGGGGGGTTCAGCCCCAGCATTTT

j_call: TRBJ1-4
cdr3_length: 14
clone_size: .
d_call: .
v_call: TRBV18
cdr3_aa: CASSPVRGIEKLFF
cdr3_nt: TGTGCCAGCTCCCCTGTGAGGGGGATCGAAAAACTGTTTTTT

j_call: TRBJ2-5
cdr3_length: 13
clone_size: .
d_call: .
v_call: TRBV7-2
cdr3_aa: CASSLDTQETQYF
cdr3_nt: TGTGCCAGCAGCTTAGACACGCAAGAGACCCAGTACTTC

j_call: TRBJ2-1
cdr3_length: 16
clone_size: many
d_call: .
v_call: TRBV6-2/TRBV6-3
cdr3_aa: CASSTQLTSNYNEQFF
cdr3_nt: TGTGCCAGCAGTACCCAACTCACCAGTAACTACAATGAGCAGTTCTTC

j_call: TRBJ2-3
cdr3_length: 12
clone_size: .
d_call: .
v_call: TRBV7-2
cdr3_aa: CASSLSIDTQYF
cdr3_nt: TGTGCCAGCAGCTTAAGTATAGATACGCAGTATTTT

j_call: TRBJ2-2
cdr3_length: 18
clone_size: few
d_call: .
v_call: TRBV5-5
cdr3_aa: CASSLVGSLVGNTGELFF
cdr3_nt: TGTGCCAGCAGCTTGGTGGGCAGCCTTGTCGGGAACACCGGGGAGCTGTTTTTT

j_call: TRBJ2-3
cdr3_length: 15
clone_size: few
d_call: TRBD2
v_call: TRBV28
cdr3_aa: CASSLPTSGTDTQYF
cdr3_nt: TGTGCCAGCAGTTTGCCGACTAGCGGGACAGATACGCAGTATTTT

j_call: TRBJ2-4
cdr3_length: 17
clone_size: many
d_call: .
v_call: TRBV6-8
cdr3_aa: CASSYSPAGAAGYIQYF
cdr3_nt: TGTGCCAGCAGTTACTCCCCCGCTGGTGCTGCGGGGTACATTCAGTACTTC

j_call: TRBJ1-4
cdr3_length: 15
clone_size: many
d_call: .
v_call: TRBV6-1
cdr3_aa: CASSKYRDDDEKLFF
cdr3_nt: TGTGCCAGCAGTAAATACAGGGACGACGATGAAAAACTGTTTTTT

j_call: TRBJ2-7
cdr3_length: 13
clone_size: many
d_call: .
v_call: TRBV20-1
cdr3_aa: CSAGTGRRGEQYF
cdr3_nt: TGCAGTGCAGGGACCGGGAGAAGGGGCGAGCAGTACTTC

j_call: TRBJ2-7
cdr3_length: 13
clone_size: many
d_call: .
v_call: TRBV7-2
cdr3_aa: CASRPPGTAEQYF
cdr3_nt: TGTGCCAGCAGACCTCCTGGGACTGCCGAGCAGTACTTC

j_call: TRBJ1-1
cdr3_length: 12
clone_size: many
d_call: .
v_call: TRBV7-6
cdr3_aa: CASSSGRTEAFF
cdr3_nt: TGTGCCAGCAGCTCAGGGCGCACTGAAGCTTTCTTT

j_call: TRBJ2-1
cdr3_length: 13
clone_size: many
d_call: .
v_call: TRBV29-1
cdr3_aa: CSVSSENYNEQFF
cdr3_nt: TGCAGCGTTTCCAGCGAGAACTACAATGAGCAGTTCTTC

j_call: TRBJ1-4
cdr3_length: 19
clone_size: many
d_call: .
v_call: TRBV28
cdr3_aa: CASSPPITHLRRANEKLFF
cdr3_nt: TGTGCCAGCAGTCCGCCGATTACACACCTAAGGCGGGCTAATGAAAAACTGTTTTTT

j_call: TRBJ2-7
cdr3_length: 13
clone_size: many
d_call: TRBD2
v_call: TRBV27
cdr3_aa: CASSFKRGLEQYF
cdr3_nt: TGTGCCAGCAGTTTTAAGCGGGGGCTGGAGCAGTACTTC

j_call: TRBJ2-2
cdr3_length: 14
clone_size: few
d_call: .
v_call: TRBV10-3
cdr3_aa: CAIRPGSPYGELFF
cdr3_nt: TGTGCCATCCGACCGGGCTCCCCCTACGGGGAGCTGTTTTTT

j_call: TRBJ2-6
cdr3_length: 20
clone_size: medium-sized
d_call: .
v_call: TRBV4-1
cdr3_aa: CASSQGLRATKGTGANVLTF
cdr3_nt: TGCGCCAGCAGCCAAGGTTTACGCGCCACAAAGGGAACTGGGGCCAACGTCCTGACTTTC

j_call: TRBJ2-7
cdr3_length: 11
clone_size: .
d_call: .
v_call: TRBV20-1
cdr3_aa: CSARQYYEQYF
cdr3_nt: TGCAGTGCGAGACAGTACTACGAGCAGTACTTC

j_call: TRBJ2-1
cdr3_length: 15
clone_size: .
d_call: .
v_call: TRBV29-1
cdr3_aa: CSVARGSSSYNEQFF
cdr3_nt: TGCAGCGTTGCGCGTGGGTCTAGCTCCTACAATGAGCAGTTCTTC

j_call: TRBJ1-2
cdr3_length: 15
clone_size: .
d_call: .
v_call: TRBV7-6
cdr3_aa: CASSLGAGDGNGYTF
cdr3_nt: TGTGCCAGCAGCTTAGGGGCAGGGGATGGTAATGGCTACACCTTC

j_call: TRBJ2-2
cdr3_length: 17
clone_size: many
d_call: TRBD2
v_call: TRBV20-1
cdr3_aa: CSAHGPSGRLGTGELFF
cdr3_nt: TGCAGTGCCCATGGGCCTAGCGGGAGGTTGGGGACCGGGGAGCTGTTTTTT

j_call: TRBJ2-1
cdr3_length: 13
clone_size: many
d_call: TRBD1
v_call: TRBV29-1
cdr3_aa: CSVSGTGYNEQFF
cdr3_nt: TGCAGCGTGTCCGGGACAGGTTACAATGAGCAGTTCTTC

j_call: TRBJ1-5
cdr3_length: 13
clone_size: many
d_call: .
v_call: TRBV20-1
cdr3_aa: CSARKGRGQPQHF
cdr3_nt: TGCAGTGCTAGGAAAGGAAGAGGCCAGCCCCAGCATTTT

j_call: TRBJ1-2
cdr3_length: 11
clone_size: many
d_call: .
v_call: TRBV20-1
cdr3_aa: CSASIPYGYTF
cdr3_nt: TGCAGTGCTAGCATCCCCTATGGCTACACCTTC

j_call: TRBJ2-7
cdr3_length: 13
clone_size: .
d_call: TRBD2
v_call: TRBV28
cdr3_aa: CASSKAGEYEQYF
cdr3_nt: TGTGCCAGCAGCAAAGCGGGAGAGTACGAGCAGTACTTC

j_call: TRBJ2-2
cdr3_length: 15
clone_size: few
d_call: TRBD2
v_call: TRBV6-2/TRBV6-3
cdr3_aa: CASSYSGMNTGELFF
cdr3_nt: TGTGCCAGCAGTTACAGCGGGATGAACACCGGGGAGCTGTTTTTT

j_call: TRBJ1-2
cdr3_length: 16
clone_size: many
d_call: TRBD1
v_call: TRBV7-9
cdr3_aa: CASSLPGQGPFYGYTF
cdr3_nt: TGTGCCAGCAGCTTGCCGGGACAGGGGCCATTCTATGGCTACACCTTC

j_call: TRBJ2-1
cdr3_length: 13
clone_size: many
d_call: .
v_call: TRBV9
cdr3_aa: CASSVASPGEQFF
cdr3_nt: TGTGCCAGCAGCGTGGCCAGCCCCGGAGAGCAGTTCTTC

j_call: TRBJ1-5
cdr3_length: 14
clone_size: .
d_call: .
v_call: TRBV20-1
cdr3_aa: CSARPPRGNQPQHF
cdr3_nt: TGCAGTGCTAGACCCCCGAGAGGGAATCAGCCCCAGCATTTT

j_call: TRBJ2-1
cdr3_length: 18
clone_size: many
d_call: TRBD2
v_call: TRBV7-6
cdr3_aa: CASSLRTSGSGYYNEQFF
cdr3_nt: TGTGCCAGCAGCCTACGGACTAGCGGGAGCGGCTACTACAATGAGCAGTTCTTC

j_call: TRBJ2-1
cdr3_length: 14
clone_size: many
d_call: TRBD2
v_call: TRBV11-2
cdr3_aa: CASSLAGRANEQFF
cdr3_nt: TGTGCCAGCAGCTTAGCCGGGAGGGCCAATGAGCAGTTCTTC

j_call: TRBJ2-5
cdr3_length: 14
clone_size: many
d_call: .
v_call: TRBV27
cdr3_aa: CASSFHGNQETQYF
cdr3_nt: TGTGCCAGCAGTTTTCACGGGAACCAAGAGACCCAGTACTTC

j_call: TRBJ2-1
cdr3_length: 16
clone_size: many
d_call: TRBD2
v_call: TRBV7-9
cdr3_aa: CASSPSALAGSGEQFF
cdr3_nt: TGTGCCAGCAGCCCCTCTGCACTAGCGGGTTCCGGGGAGCAGTTCTTC

j_call: TRBJ2-6
cdr3_length: 17
clone_size: many
d_call: TRBD2
v_call: TRBV7-2
cdr3_aa: CASSLLGGSSGANVLTF
cdr3_nt: TGTGCCAGCAGCTTATTGGGCGGGAGTTCTGGGGCCAACGTCCTGACTTTC

j_call: TRBJ1-6
cdr3_length: 14
clone_size: many
d_call: TRBD1
v_call: TRBV30
cdr3_aa: CAWSVTGIKSPLHF
cdr3_nt: TGTGCCTGGAGTGTGACAGGGATCAAATCACCCCTCCACTTT

j_call: TRBJ2-3
cdr3_length: 15
clone_size: many
d_call: .
v_call: TRBV18
cdr3_aa: CASSPRGQSTDTQYF
cdr3_nt: TGTGCCAGCTCACCGAGGGGCCAAAGCACAGATACGCAGTATTTT

j_call: TRBJ2-5
cdr3_length: 12
clone_size: few
d_call: .
v_call: TRBV7-2
cdr3_aa: CASSLNGETQYF
cdr3_nt: TGTGCCAGCAGCTTAAACGGAGAGACCCAGTACTTC

j_call: TRBJ2-6
cdr3_length: 15
clone_size: .
d_call: .
v_call: TRBV29-1
cdr3_aa: CSVLIRSSGANVLTF
cdr3_nt: TGCAGCGTGCTAATACGGAGCTCTGGGGCCAACGTCCTGACTTTC

j_call: TRBJ1-2
cdr3_length: 12
clone_size: few
d_call: .
v_call: TRBV28
cdr3_aa: CASRSGTPKNTF
cdr3_nt: TGTGCCAGCAGGTCCGGGACGCCCAAAAACACCTTC

j_call: TRBJ2-3
cdr3_length: 17
clone_size: many
d_call: .
v_call: TRBV6-2/TRBV6-3
cdr3_aa: CASSYTKMKDHTDTQYF
cdr3_nt: TGTGCCAGCAGTTATACGAAGATGAAGGACCACACAGATACGCAGTATTTT

j_call: TRBJ2-1
cdr3_length: 12
clone_size: many
d_call: .
v_call: TRBV10-3
cdr3_aa: CAISEQGNEQFF
cdr3_nt: TGTGCCATCAGTGAGCAGGGCAATGAGCAGTTCTTC

j_call: TRBJ1-2
cdr3_length: 15
clone_size: .
d_call: TRBD1
v_call: TRBV29-1
cdr3_aa: CSVNNPGQGRGGYTF
cdr3_nt: TGCAGCGTAAACAACCCGGGACAGGGAAGGGGTGGCTACACCTTC

j_call: TRBJ2-1
cdr3_length: 14
clone_size: many
d_call: .
v_call: TRBV12-3/TRBV12-4
cdr3_aa: CASSGSGSYNEQFF
cdr3_nt: TGTGCCAGCAGTGGGTCGGGATCCTACAATGAGCAGTTCTTC

j_call: TRBJ1-5
cdr3_length: 13
clone_size: many
d_call: .
v_call: TRBV29-1
cdr3_aa: CSVVGQAGQPQHF
cdr3_nt: TGCAGCGTTGTAGGGCAGGCAGGCCAGCCCCAGCATTTT

j_call: TRBJ2-7
cdr3_length: 12
clone_size: few
d_call: TRBD1
v_call: TRBV20-1
cdr3_aa: CSAGRQGNEQYF
cdr3_nt: TGCAGTGCCGGACGACAGGGCAACGAGCAGTACTTC

j_call: TRBJ2-3
cdr3_length: 16
clone_size: many
d_call: .
v_call: TRBV19
cdr3_aa: CASSIGTAFSTDTQYF
cdr3_nt: TGTGCCAGTAGTATCGGGACGGCTTTCAGCACAGATACGCAGTATTTT

j_call: TRBJ2-3
cdr3_length: 15
clone_size: .
d_call: TRBD2
v_call: TRBV4-1
cdr3_aa: CASSHSGTSTDTQYF
cdr3_nt: TGCGCCAGCAGCCATAGCGGGACTAGCACAGATACGCAGTATTTT

j_call: TRBJ1-1
cdr3_length: 15
clone_size: many
d_call: .
v_call: TRBV6-2/TRBV6-3
cdr3_aa: CASSPTGPRRTEAFF
cdr3_nt: TGTGCCAGCAGTCCGACGGGCCCGAGGAGGACTGAAGCTTTCTTT

j_call: TRBJ2-1
cdr3_length: 13
clone_size: few
d_call: .
v_call: TRBV18
cdr3_aa: CASSPSTSDEQFF
cdr3_nt: TGTGCCAGCTCACCCTCGACGTCGGATGAGCAGTTCTTC

j_call: TRBJ2-5
cdr3_length: 15
clone_size: many
d_call: .
v_call: TRBV7-6
cdr3_aa: CASSRISQTGETQYF
cdr3_nt: TGTGCCAGCAGCCGCATTTCTCAAACAGGGGAGACCCAGTACTTC

j_call: TRBJ2-1
cdr3_length: 13
clone_size: many
d_call: .
v_call: TRBV24-1
cdr3_aa: CATSRPPGNEQFF
cdr3_nt: TGTGCCACCAGTCGTCCTCCCGGTAATGAGCAGTTCTTC

j_call: TRBJ2-3
cdr3_length: 15
clone_size: .
d_call: .
v_call: TRBV7-2
cdr3_aa: CASSLEARSTDTQYF
cdr3_nt: TGTGCCAGCAGCTTAGAGGCAAGAAGTACAGATACGCAGTATTTT

j_call: TRBJ1-5
cdr3_length: 15
clone_size: few
d_call: .
v_call: TRBV28
cdr3_aa: CASNPWVSAREPQHF
cdr3_nt: TGTGCCAGCAACCCATGGGTTTCGGCGAGGGAGCCCCAGCATTTT

j_call: TRBJ1-6
cdr3_length: 14
clone_size: .
d_call: .
v_call: TRBV2
cdr3_aa: CASKRDKFYSPLHF
cdr3_nt: TGTGCCAGCAAGCGGGACAAATTCTATTCACCCCTCCACTTT

j_call: TRBJ2-7
cdr3_length: 12
clone_size: medium-sized
d_call: TRBD1
v_call: TRBV27
cdr3_aa: CASSVQGDEQYF
cdr3_nt: TGTGCCAGCAGTGTACAGGGGGACGAGCAGTACTTC

j_call: TRBJ2-2
cdr3_length: 16
clone_size: many
d_call: TRBD2
v_call: TRBV11-1
cdr3_aa: CASRDRLADRNGELFF
cdr3_nt: TGTGCCAGCAGGGACCGACTAGCGGACCGTAACGGGGAGCTGTTTTTT

j_call: TRBJ2-3
cdr3_length: 13
clone_size: few
d_call: .
v_call: TRBV7-8
cdr3_aa: CASSLDPTDTQYF
cdr3_nt: TGTGCCAGCAGCTTAGACCCCACAGATACGCAGTATTTT